Each of the 26 T cell receptor beta chains below was sequenced from the same sample in a study of blood T cell repertoires in COVID-19. Measured with immunoSEQ multiplex PCR; TCRdb has only the in-frame clones, and not every one. Among approximately 480,000 clones listed, about 85% were seen once. The sample was PBMCs or T cells enriched from blood (not recorded which). These receptors were obtained from a woman aged 18-35 years who had recovered from COVID-19.

V gene TRBV7-9 combines with J gene TRBJ1-1; D gene ambiguous. The CDR3 consists of 13 residues. Germline CDR1 and CDR2: SEHNR and FQNEAQ (reference sequence). V was shortened by 2 bases and J by 2 bases, with 6 bases between the two germline ends. CDR3 protein: CASSLHSNTEAFF. CDR3 DNA sequence: TGTGCCAGCAGCTTACACAGCAACACTGAAGCTTTCTTT.

The V and J genes are TRBV4-2 and TRBJ1-2; D is uncertain. V was clipped by 3 bases and J by 7 bases, with 9 bases between them. CDR3 length equals 12 residues. Germline V gene sequence: CDR1 LGHNA, CDR2 YNFKEQ. CDR3 protein: CASSHEAGGYTF. In nucleotides, the CDR3 is TGTGCCAGCAGCCACGAGGCGGGTGGCTACACCTTC.

The chain employs TRBV4-1 and TRBJ2-3; D is unclear. The CDR3 totals 13 residues. Germline V gene sequence: CDR1 MGHRA, CDR2 YSYEKL. With 0 bases removed from V and 4 bases from J, the gap between germline ends came to 5 bases. The CDR3 nucleotides read TGCGCCAGCAGCCAAGAGCCGGCAGATACGCAGTATTTT. Encoded protein: CASSQEPADTQYF.

J is TRBJ1-6 and V is TRBV5-1; D is possibly TRBD1 (6 bases). The germline gives CDR1 SGHRS, CDR2 YFSETQ. V gave up 4 bases and J gave up 7 bases, with 12 bases separating them. The CDR3 runs 14 residues. The CDR3 reads CASSLGQPNSPLHF. CDR3 sequence (DNA): TGCGCCAGCAGCCTTGGACAGCCAAATTCACCCCTCCACTTT.

Of note for this clone: Other DNA sequences within the sample encode an identical CDR3. This chain joins TRBV7-3 and TRBJ2-3; D possibly corresponds to TRBD2 (5 bases). The germline CDR1 and CDR2 sequences are SGHTA and FQGTGA. CDR3 length: 12 amino acids. V lost 5 bases and J 6 bases, leaving 9 bases between the germline ends. The DNA of the CDR3 is TGTGCCAGCAGCCTTTCGGGGGATACGCAGTATTTT. This sequence encodes CASSLSGDTQYF.

V gene TRBV27 combines with J gene TRBJ1-1; D is undetermined. The V gene lost 7 bases and the J gene lost 1 base, with 13 bases spanning the gap. The germline V gene encodes CDR1 MNHEY and CDR2 SMNVEV (reference sequence). The CDR3 covers 14 residues. CDR3 in amino acids: CASKFPRRNTEAFF. The CDR3 nucleotides are TGTGCCAGCAAATTCCCTCGGAGGAACACTGAAGCTTTCTTT.

V usage is TRBV30 and J usage is TRBJ1-5, with unresolved D. Trimming took off 2 bases at V and 6 bases at J, with 8 bases between the two ends. Germline V gives CDR1 GTSNPN, CDR2 SVGIG (reference sequence). CDR3 length: 12 residues. CDR3 sequence: CAWSREGQPQHF. The CDR3 nucleotides are TGTGCCTGGAGTAGGGAGGGTCAGCCCCAGCATTTT. Full variable domain (rest looked up from reference TRBV30 and TRBJ1-5): SQTIHQWPATLVQPVGSPLSLECTVEGTSNPNLYWYRQAAGRGLQLLFYSVGIGQISSEVPQNLSASRPQDRQFILSSKKLLLSDSGFYLCAWSREGQPQHFGDGTRLSIL.

V is TRBV9 and J is TRBJ1-2; weak D call: TRBD1 (6 bases). V dropped 0 bases and J dropped 3 bases, with 12 bases sitting between them. Germline CDR1 and CDR2: SGDLS and YYNGEE. CDR3 size: 15 residues. CDR3 protein: CASSVGFGGDYGYTF. In DNA, the CDR3 is TGTGCCAGCAGCGTAGGATTTGGGGGCGACTATGGCTACACCTTC.

The rearrangement uses TRBV21-1 and TRBJ2-7; no check of the table's D call, TRBD2, against the DNA was made. TRBV21-1 is a known pseudogene. CDR3 length: 15 residues. CDR3 protein: CASSVRAGGNYEQYF. The CDR3 bases are TGTGCCAGCAGCGTCCGAGCGGGGGGAAACTACGAGCAGTACTTC.

This clone was seen more than once but under ten times. The chain is built from TRBV13 and TRBJ1-6, with D unresolved. Trimming pared 0 bases from V and 6 bases from J, leaving 9 bases between. The CDR3 covers 15 residues. The germline CDR1 and CDR2 sequences are PRHDT and FYEKMQ (reference sequence). The CDR3 here is CASSLGLAVNSPLHF. Written as DNA, the CDR3 is TGTGCCAGCAGCTTAGGATTAGCCGTTAATTCACCCCTCCACTTT. Drawing the rest from reference TRBV13 and TRBJ1-6, the complete variable domain is AAGVIQSPRHLIKEKRETATLKCYPIPRHDTVYWYQQGPGQDPQFLISFYEKMQSDKGSIPDRFSAQQFSDYHSELNMSSLELGDSALYFCASSLGLAVNSPLHFGNGTRLTVT.

The chain combines TRBV30 with TRBJ2-3; 10 bases match TRBD1. V lost 8 bases to trimming and J lost 3 bases; unmatched junction nucleotides: 5. The CDR3 runs 13 residues. The germline gives CDR1 GTSNPN, CDR2 SVGIG (reference sequence). CDR3 sequence (DNA): TGTGCCGCCGACAGGGGGCGGACAGATACGCAGTATTTT. The encoded protein is CAADRGRTDTQYF.

CDR3 sequence reads: CASSPSGGKRNEQFF. In DNA, the CDR3 is TGTGCCAGCAGCCCGAGCGGGGGTAAGCGGAATGAGCAGTTCTTC. The chain is built from TRBV28 and TRBJ2-1, with 8 bases that match TRBD2. This CDR3 is built from 15 residues. The V gene's germline CDR1 is MDHEN and CDR2 SYDVKM. V lost 6 bases and J lost 7; bases outside the gene matches: 11.

CDR3 region: CASSLTSGGSTQYF. In DNA form, the CDR3 reads TGTGCCAGCAGTCTTACTAGCGGGGGGAGTACGCAGTATTTT. The V gene is TRBV28, the J gene TRBJ2-3, with 12 positions matching TRBD2. CDR1 is MDHEN and CDR2 is SYDVKM in the germline V gene. The CDR3 is made up of 14 amino acids. V was clipped by 5 bases and J by 8 bases; unmatched bases: 5.

CDR3 amino acids: CASSLPQGAKVYEQYF. In nucleotides, the CDR3 is TGTGCCAGCAGCTTACCACAGGGGGCCAAGGTCTACGAGCAGTACTTC. The chain joins TRBV7-9 to TRBJ2-7; TRBD1 aligns across 9 bases. The CDR3 is 16 residues long. The germline V gene has CDR1 SEHNR and CDR2 FQNEAQ (reference sequence). V lost 2 bases and J lost 3; bases outside the gene matches: 8.

The chain is built from TRBV7-2 and TRBJ2-1, with 8 positions matching TRBD2. The V gene end was trimmed by 8 bases and the J gene end by 4 bases; junction bases not matched to a gene: 7. Germline V gene data show CDR1 as SGHTA and CDR2 as FQGNSA. There are 14 residues in the CDR3. The CDR3 DNA sequence: TGTGCCAGCGGACGGGGGGGCCCATACAATGAGCAGTTCTTC. Translation gives CASGRGGPYNEQFF.

The rearrangement links TRBV27 to TRBJ1-2, with a weak D call TRBD1 (5 bases). The germline V and J ends were trimmed by 0 bases and 4 bases, with 12 bases remaining between them. The CDR3 sequence is 15 residues long. Germline CDR1 and CDR2: MNHEY and SMNVEV (reference sequence). The CDR3 region has the DNA TGTGCCAGCAGTTTATCCGGACAAGAGGTCTATGGCTACACCTTC. Amino acids: CASSLSGQEVYGYTF.

The chain is built from TRBV3-1 (or the pseudogene TRBV3-2) and TRBJ1-5; D perhaps matches TRBD1 (5 bases). V lost 5 bases, J lost 4 bases, and 9 bases lay in between. The CDR3 has 13 amino acids. The germline V gene encodes CDR1 LGHDT and CDR2 YNNKEL (reference sequence). CDR3 bases: TGTGCCAGCAGCGCCCGGACAAATCAGCCCCAGCATTTT. Its translation: CASSARTNQPQHF.

Remarks on this clone: This same CDR3 is encoded by further DNA sequences in the sample. The chain employs TRBV2 and TRBJ2-7; 8 nucleotides match TRBD1. Germline lookup yields CDR1 SNHLY and CDR2 FYNNEI. Trimming took 4 bases from V and 2 from J; bases not matched to a gene: 19. This CDR3 spans 19 amino acids. CDR3 nucleotide sequence: TGTGCCAGCAGTGGATCGGGACAGGCTAATAATCCGACTCCCTACGAGCAGTACTTC. Translated, it gives CASSGSGQANNPTPYEQYF.

This chain uses TRBV19 with TRBJ2-1; TRBD1 matches 9 bases. This CDR3 contains 15 residues. J gave up 4 bases and V 6 bases, and 7 bases lay outside the gene matches. The germline V gene encodes CDR1 LNHDA and CDR2 SQIVND (reference sequence). The CDR3 protein is CASSETGGAYNEQFF. Here the CDR3 DNA reads TGTGCCAGTAGCGAAACAGGGGGCGCTTACAATGAGCAGTTCTTC. The full variable domain, in which reference TRBV19 and TRBJ2-1 provide the parts outside the CDR3, is DGGITQSPKYLFRKEGQNVTLSCEQNLNHDAMYWYRQDPGQGLRLIYYSQIVNDFQKGDIAEGYSVSREKKESFPLTVTSAQKNPTAFYLCASSETGGAYNEQFFGPGTRLTVL.

This chain joins TRBV12-3 or TRBV12-4 and TRBJ2-1, with D maybe TRBD1 (6 bases). This CDR3 contains 13 residues. The V end was cut by 7 bases, the J end by 8 bases, with 15 bases between. In nucleotides, the CDR3 is TGTGCCAGCATTTACAGGGTCGGTCATGAGCAGTTCTTC. Its protein product is CASIYRVGHEQFF.

The chain couples TRBV27 to TRBJ2-3; the D gene is possibly TRBD2 (7 bases). Germline V gives CDR1 MNHEY, CDR2 SMNVEV (reference sequence). The CDR3 extends over 16 amino acids. The V and J ends lost 4 bases and 5 bases respectively, with 19 bases between them. The CDR3 DNA reads as TGTGCCAGCAGTTATATAGGGAGGGGGGGCCGAGATACGCAGTATTTT. Its protein is CASSYIGRGGRDTQYF.

The chain couples TRBV19 to TRBJ1-2, with no clear D. CDR1 and CDR2 from the germline V gene are LNHDA and SQIVND (reference sequence). This CDR3 region has 15 residues. The germline V and J ends were trimmed by 0 bases and 0 bases, with 8 bases remaining between them. For the CDR3, the DNA is TGTGCCAGTAGTATAGATCGTTCGTCTAACTATGGCTACACCTTC. This encodes CASSIDRSSNYGYTF.

This clone has only a few counts. The chain couples TRBV6-6 to TRBJ1-5; no firm D call. V was clipped by 2 bases and J by 3 bases, with 8 bases between them. The CDR3 sequence is 14 residues long. Germline V gene sequence: CDR1 MNHNY, CDR2 SVGAGI (reference sequence). The CDR3 loop reads CASSYPEDNQPQHF. CDR3 nucleotides: TGTGCCAGCAGTTACCCGGAGGACAATCAGCCCCAGCATTTT.

The chain recombines TRBV6-5 with TRBJ1-5; no definite D call. The CDR3 is 13 amino acids. The V gene lost 6 bases and the J gene lost 6 bases, with 12 bases spanning the gap. The germline CDR1 and CDR2 sequences are MNHEY and SVGAGI. This chain's CDR3 is CASSPGRAQPQHF. The CDR3 DNA follows: TGTGCCAGCAGCCCCGGGAGGGCTCAGCCCCAGCATTTT.

This rearrangement joins TRBV28 to TRBJ1-2, with TRBD1 matching over 7 bases. Trimming took 5 bases from V and 4 from J; bases not matched to a gene: 7. Germline loops: CDR1 MDHEN, CDR2 SYDVKM. This CDR3 region has 14 residues. The chain's CDR3 is CASSLRQGIYGYTF. CDR3 coding DNA: TGTGCCAGCAGTCTAAGACAGGGCATCTATGGCTACACCTTC.

The chain employs TRBV4-1 and TRBJ2-2; weak D call: TRBD1 (5 bases). The germline gives CDR1 MGHRA, CDR2 YSYEKL. The CDR3 loop spans 17 amino acids. The germline V and J ends were trimmed by 4 bases and 4 bases, with 19 bases remaining between them. The DNA of the CDR3 is TGCGCCAGCAGCCGAACAGCCGGGCAGGGCCTCACCGGGGAGCTGTTTTTT. It translates to CASSRTAGQGLTGELFF.